This TCR beta chain was profiled in a study of TIL therapy for anti-PD-1-resistant metastatic lung cancer. At the level of the study: Most patients had lung adenocarcinoma; a handful of tumors were EGFR-mutant, two ALK-rearranged; half smoked currently or formerly. Tumors carried a median around 1.4 non-synonymous mutations per megabase.

The time point is: pre-treatment sample, taken before nivolumab and TIL therapy. Tumor tissue came from excised metastases, mostly pleural nodules or supraclavicular lymph nodes. The CDR3 has 16 amino acids. Trimming stripped 2 bases from V and 6 bases from J, with 20 bases between. Germline V lookup: CDR1 MNHEY, CDR2 SMNVEV (reference sequence). Sequencing used immunoSEQ v3. Each library reached some 2 million read pairs, or roughly 5-6 million at deep level. Using immunoSEQ multiplex PCR, the repertoire was profiled, and TCRdb retains in-frame clones only, with some absent. The repertoire consists of 20,000 to 30,000 clones, with 72% occurring once and the leading ten covering about 6.9%.

The chain recombines TRBV27 with TRBJ2-7; D is possibly TRBD2 (6 bases). The specimen was tumor tissue, collected at baseline. The origin of this receptor is a person aged 25 to 79 with non-small cell lung cancer. The CDR3 region is CASSLGVGRTYSEQYF. CDR3 DNA: TGTGCCAGCAGTTTAGGGGTAGGGAGGACCTATTCCGAGCAGTACTTC.